This entry concerns a single TCR beta chain. Its antigen remains unidentified. No clone much larger than this one lies a single base away; base qualities are absent. The library was prepared using the immunoSEQ multiplex PCR assay. The paper's data handling went like this. A statistical classification framework was developed to diagnose cytomegalovirus status using the catalog of TCR beta chain sequences. TCRdb retrieved this table from immuneACCESS and kept in-frame rearrangements only. Not all clones are present; in checked studies, unresolved V genes account for under half, and no reason is known for the remainder. That table furnishes V, J and clone size, whereas the DNA furnished D and trimming. This sample holds about 110,000 clones; more than 70% were observed only once. The top ten constitute roughly 2.2% of the sample. These data originate in a study of cytomegalovirus exposure and HLA in healthy donors (dated by TCRdb to about 2017). Context from the whole study: According to a later analysis, the 100 to 150 validation repertoires were produced on the same platform as the 700 or so repertoires of the first cohort. The study aimed to test whether signatures of past pathogen exposure could be identified by cataloging public T cell receptors. Along with the approximately 700-subject first cohort, a separate validation cohort of 120 different subjects was used. To predict cytomegalovirus infection status, the study combined high-throughput TCR immunosequencing, statistical association of individual TCRs with disease status, and machine learning.

Broad study findings and their caveats: In the study, around 150 TCR beta chains were listed as associated with cytomegalovirus. The classifier was reported to diagnose cytomegalovirus status with high specificity and sensitivity in both the original and validation cohorts. Of the cluster scores, approximately 94% were above 0 in a later analysis, which found that TCRs clustered in the first cohort also tended to co-occur in the 95 to 150 validation repertoires. The authors suggested that the approach could potentially be extended to other disease states and immunological phenotypes. A later analysis had no HLA typing for the validation cohort, so co-occurrence there was scored across all 110 or so repertoires. While some public TCRs were present in many individuals, most TCR sequences turned up only very rarely across donors. A few of the identified cytomegalovirus-associated TCR beta chains were confirmed in vitro to be specific for cytomegalovirus antigens.

Separate from the roughly 700-subject first cohort, the validation cohort of 95 to 150 subjects was the group to which the donors belonged. The CDR3 has 15 amino acids, counting the end cysteine and phenylalanine. Only the CDR3 region is kept as DNA, spanning 45 bases read in frame from base 1. CDR1 LNHDA and CDR2 SQIVND are derived from the germline V gene (reference sequence). V is shortened by 10 bases, J by 0 bases, and the region joining them spans 18 bases. The chain links TRBV19 with TRBJ1-2; matching of 5 bases hints at TRBD1 as the D gene. Material for sequencing was PBMCs. This TCR derives from a woman aged 18-30 years in good health and CMV-seronegative. In nucleotides, the sequence is TGTGCCACCCGAGGCCCAGGGCAATCTAACTATGGCTACACCTTC. This sequence encodes CATRGPGQSNYGYTF.